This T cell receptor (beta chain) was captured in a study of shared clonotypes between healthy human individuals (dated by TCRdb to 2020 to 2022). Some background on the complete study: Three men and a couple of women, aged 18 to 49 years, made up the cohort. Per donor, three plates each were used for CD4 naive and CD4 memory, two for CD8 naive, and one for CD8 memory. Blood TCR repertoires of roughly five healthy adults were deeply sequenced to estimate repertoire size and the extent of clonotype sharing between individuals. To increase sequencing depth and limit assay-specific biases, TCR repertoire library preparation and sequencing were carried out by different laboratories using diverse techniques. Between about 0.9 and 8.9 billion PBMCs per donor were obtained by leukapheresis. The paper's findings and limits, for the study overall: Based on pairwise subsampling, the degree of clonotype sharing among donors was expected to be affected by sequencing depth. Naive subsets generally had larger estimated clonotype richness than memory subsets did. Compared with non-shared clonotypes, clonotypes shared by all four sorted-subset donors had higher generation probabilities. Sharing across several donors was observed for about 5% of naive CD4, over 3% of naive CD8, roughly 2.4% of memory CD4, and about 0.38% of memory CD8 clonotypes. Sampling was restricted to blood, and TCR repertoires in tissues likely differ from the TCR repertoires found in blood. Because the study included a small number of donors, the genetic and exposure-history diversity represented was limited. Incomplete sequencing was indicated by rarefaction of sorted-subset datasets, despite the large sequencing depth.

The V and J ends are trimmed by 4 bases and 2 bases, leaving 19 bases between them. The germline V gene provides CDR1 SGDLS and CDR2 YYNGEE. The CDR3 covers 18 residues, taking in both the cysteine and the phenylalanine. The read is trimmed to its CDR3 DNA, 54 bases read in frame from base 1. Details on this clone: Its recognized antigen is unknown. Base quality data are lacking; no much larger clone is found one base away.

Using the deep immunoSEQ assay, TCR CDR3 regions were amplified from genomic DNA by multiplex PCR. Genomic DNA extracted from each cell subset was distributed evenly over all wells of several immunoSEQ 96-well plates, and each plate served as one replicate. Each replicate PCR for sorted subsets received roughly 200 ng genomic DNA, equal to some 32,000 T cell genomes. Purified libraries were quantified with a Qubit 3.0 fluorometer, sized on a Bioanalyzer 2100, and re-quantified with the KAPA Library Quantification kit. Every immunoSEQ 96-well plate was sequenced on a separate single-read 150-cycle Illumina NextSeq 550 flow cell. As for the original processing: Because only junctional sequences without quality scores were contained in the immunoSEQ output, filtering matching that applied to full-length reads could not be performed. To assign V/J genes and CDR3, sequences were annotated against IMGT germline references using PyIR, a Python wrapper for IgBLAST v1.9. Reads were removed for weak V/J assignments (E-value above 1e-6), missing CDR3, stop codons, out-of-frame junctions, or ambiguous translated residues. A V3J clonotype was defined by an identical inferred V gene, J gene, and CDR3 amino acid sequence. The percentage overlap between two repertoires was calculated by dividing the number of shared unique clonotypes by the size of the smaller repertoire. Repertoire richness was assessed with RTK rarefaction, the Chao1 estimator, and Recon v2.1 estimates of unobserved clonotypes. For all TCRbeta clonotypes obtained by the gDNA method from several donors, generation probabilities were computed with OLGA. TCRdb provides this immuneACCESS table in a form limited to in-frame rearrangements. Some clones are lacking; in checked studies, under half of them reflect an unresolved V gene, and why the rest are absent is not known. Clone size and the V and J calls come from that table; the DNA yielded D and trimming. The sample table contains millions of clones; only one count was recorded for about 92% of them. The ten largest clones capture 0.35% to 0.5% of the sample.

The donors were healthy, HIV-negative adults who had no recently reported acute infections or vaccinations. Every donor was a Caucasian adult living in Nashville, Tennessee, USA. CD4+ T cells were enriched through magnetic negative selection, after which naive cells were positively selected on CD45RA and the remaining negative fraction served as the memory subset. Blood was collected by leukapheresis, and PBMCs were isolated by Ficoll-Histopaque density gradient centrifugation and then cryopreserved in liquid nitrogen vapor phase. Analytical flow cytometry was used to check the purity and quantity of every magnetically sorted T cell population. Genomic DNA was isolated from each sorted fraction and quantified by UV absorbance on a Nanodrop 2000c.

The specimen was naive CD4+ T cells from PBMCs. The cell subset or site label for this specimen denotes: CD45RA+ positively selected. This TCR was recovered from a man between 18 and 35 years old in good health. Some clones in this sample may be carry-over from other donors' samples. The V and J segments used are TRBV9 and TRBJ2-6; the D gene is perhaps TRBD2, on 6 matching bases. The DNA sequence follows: TGTGCCAGCAGCCTTTCCAGGAAGGGGAGGACTGGGGCCAACGTCCTGACTTTC. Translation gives CASSLSRKGRTGANVLTF.